The 9 T cell receptor beta chains below come from one sample, sequenced in a study of T cells in localized non-small cell lung cancer (dated by TCRdb to 2020 to 2021). Libraries were made using the immunoSEQ multiplex PCR assay. TCRdb took this table from immuneACCESS and kept in-frame rearrangements with V and J called. Such tables lack part of the clones; where checked against another copy, unresolved V genes explain under half of the gap, and the rest is unexplained. In all, the sample holds tens of thousands of clones, and 84% of those were seen once. The ten top clones hold approximately 12% of the sample. The input for sequencing was peripheral blood, taken before any cancer treatment. The receptors here all came from a female donor at least 60 years old with stage I lung adenocarcinoma.

The J gene is TRBJ2-4, the V gene TRBV7-9; 7 bases fit TRBD2. Looked up from germline, CDR1 is SEHNR and CDR2 is FQNEAQ (reference sequence). This CDR3 has 15 amino acids. The V segment lost 5 bases and the J segment 1 base; nucleotides outside the gene matches: 5. The CDR3 loop reads CASSPAGGAKNIQYF. The CDR3 DNA follows: TGTGCCAGCAGCCCCGCCGGGGGGGCCAAAAACATTCAGTACTTC. Full variable domain (missing parts from reference TRBV7-9 and TRBJ2-4): DTGVSQNPRHKITKRGQNVTFRCDPISEHNRLYWYRQTLGQGPEFLTYFQNEAQLEKSRLLSDRFSAERPKGSFSTLEIQRTEQGDSAMYLCASSPAGGAKNIQYFGAGTRLSVL.

V and J are TRBV9 and TRBJ1-1; D is possibly TRBD1 (6 bases). CDR1 is SGDLS, CDR2 YYNGEE, per germline. The CDR3 is 13 amino acids. V was trimmed by 4 bases and J by 9 bases, leaving 16 bases between them. The CDR3 protein is CASSSRTDTQAFF. In DNA form, the CDR3 reads TGTGCCAGCAGCTCCCGGACAGACACCCAAGCTTTCTTT.

CDR3 sequence reads: CASRRTAFTDTQYF. In DNA, the CDR3 is TGTGCCAGCAGAAGGACAGCATTCACAGATACGCAGTATTTT. J is TRBJ2-3 and V is TRBV6-1, with D tentatively TRBD1 (6 bases). V lost 6 bases, J lost 2 bases, and 12 bases lay in between. In germline, CDR1 is MNHNS, CDR2 SASEGT. The CDR3 has 14 amino acids.

This chain connects TRBV11-2 to TRBJ1-3; possibly TRBD1 for D (5 bases). CDR3 length: 13 residues. The V gene lost 3 bases and the J gene lost 7 bases, with 10 bases spanning the gap. Germline V gene data show CDR1 as SGHAT and CDR2 as FQNNGV. The CDR3 is CASSLGTLNTIYF. CDR3 sequence (DNA): TGTGCCAGCAGCTTGGGGACCCTTAACACCATATATTTT.

This chain links TRBV19 with TRBJ1-1; the match to TRBD1 covers 10 bases. The CDR3 is 14 residues long. The junction had 0 bases not matched to a gene; V was cut back by 4 bases and J by 1 base. From germline, CDR1 is LNHDA and CDR2 SQIVND (reference sequence). The CDR3 sequence is CASSRTGGNTEAFF. As DNA, the CDR3 is TGTGCCAGTAGTAGGACAGGGGGGAACACTGAAGCTTTCTTT.

This clone was detected only once. This chain links TRBV7-9 with TRBJ1-2; D may be TRBD1 (5 bases). In germline, CDR1 is SEHNR, CDR2 FQNEAQ (reference sequence). The CDR3 loop spans 15 amino acids. Trimming shortened V by 4 bases and J by 5 bases, and 17 bases separated the two germline ends. CDR3 loop: CASSSGGGERYGYTF. The DNA of the CDR3 is TGTGCCAGCAGCTCCGGGGGAGGGGAGCGATATGGCTACACCTTC.

This clone was seen only a few times. The chain carries TRBV11-2 and TRBJ2-1, with TRBD1 matching 8 bases. The ends lost 6 bases at V and 4 bases at J; junction bases unmatched: 14. The CDR3 consists of 17 residues. CDR1 SGHAT and CDR2 FQNNGV come from the germline V gene. CDR3 nucleotide sequence: TGTGCCAGCAGACAACCGACCCCCCGACAGGGGTACAATGAGCAGTTCTTC. Protein product: CASRQPTPRQGYNEQFF.

The V gene is TRBV11-2, the J gene TRBJ1-1; 9 bases are a match to TRBD1. Trimming removed 4 bases from V and 6 bases from J; junction bases left unmatched: 9. CDR1 and CDR2 from the germline V gene are SGHAT and FQNNGV. CDR3 length: 15 residues. The CDR3 region has the DNA TGTGCCAGCAGCTACCCAGGGACAGGGTGGCCTGAAGCTTTCTTT. As protein: CASSYPGTGWPEAFF.

V gene TRBV7-3 combines with J gene TRBJ1-1; the D gene is possibly TRBD1 (5 bases). The CDR3 totals 15 residues. V was clipped by 2 bases and J by 1 base, with 11 bases between them. CDR1 is SGHTA and CDR2 is FQGTGA in the germline V gene. CDR3 loop: CASSLFGAGNTEAFF. CDR3 coding DNA: TGTGCCAGCAGCTTATTCGGGGCCGGGAACACTGAAGCTTTCTTT.